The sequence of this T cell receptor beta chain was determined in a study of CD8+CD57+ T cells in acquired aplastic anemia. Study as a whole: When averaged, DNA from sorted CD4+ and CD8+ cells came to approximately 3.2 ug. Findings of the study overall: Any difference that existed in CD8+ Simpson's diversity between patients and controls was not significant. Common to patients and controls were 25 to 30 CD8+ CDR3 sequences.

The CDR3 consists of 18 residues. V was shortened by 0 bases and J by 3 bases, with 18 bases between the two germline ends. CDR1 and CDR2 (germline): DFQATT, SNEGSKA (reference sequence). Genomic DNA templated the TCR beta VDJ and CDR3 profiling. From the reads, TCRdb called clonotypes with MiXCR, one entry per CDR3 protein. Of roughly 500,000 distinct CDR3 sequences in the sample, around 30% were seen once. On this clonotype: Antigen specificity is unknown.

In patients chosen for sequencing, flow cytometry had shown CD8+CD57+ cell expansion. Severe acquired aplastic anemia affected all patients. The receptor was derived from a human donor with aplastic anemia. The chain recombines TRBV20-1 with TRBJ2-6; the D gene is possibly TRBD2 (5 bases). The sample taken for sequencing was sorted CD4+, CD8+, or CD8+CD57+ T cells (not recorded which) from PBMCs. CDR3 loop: CSARDASPRGFGANVLTF. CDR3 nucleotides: TGCAGTGCTAGAGATGCCAGTCCTCGAGGGTTTGGGGCCAACGTCCTGACTTTC.